The clone carrying this T cell receptor beta chain has just a few counts. Antigen specificity is unknown. These data originate in a study of T cell repertoires in cytomegalovirus infection. Study-wide context: CMV infection plus the matching HLA type was flagged by public TCR beta signatures.

Using its own MiXCR run on the reads, TCRdb lists one record per CDR3 protein. The table includes around 260,000 distinct CDR3 sequences, roughly 25% detected once. General study findings and limits: Public TCR beta family frequency separated CMV-and-HLA carriers, including in an independent cohort. HLA-C-restricted CMV-specific TCR beta clonotypes prevailed in the ex vivo response.

The receptor was isolated from a human donor in good health (CMV status not recorded). Some clones in this sample may be carry-over from other donors' samples. What was sequenced was PBMCs.

CDR3: CASRFGGTGELFF. CDR3 coding DNA: TGTGCCAGCAGATTCGGGGGCACCGGGGAGCTGTTTTTT. This rearrangement joins TRBV28 to TRBJ2-2, with a weak D call TRBD2 (6 bases). Germline CDR1 and CDR2: MDHEN and SYDVKM. The CDR3 totals 13 residues. V was cut by 6 bases and J by 4 bases, with 9 bases left in between.